Below, one T cell receptor (beta chain) is given with its context. Its antigen is unidentified. CD4+CD25+CD127- Tregs, CD4+CD25- non-Tregs, CD4 and CD8 cells were sorted. Measured with immunoSEQ multiplex PCR; TCRdb has only the in-frame clones, and not every one. The sample comprises about 240,000 clones, around 82% of which are singletons, and about 0.68% rests with the top ten. The sample belongs to a study of Tregs in tolerant kidney transplant recipients. Study findings and constraints: Biological reproducibility was not directly addressed, but technical replication error appeared minimal.

The receptor comes from a human donor in good health. Sequencing was performed on CD4+ T cells from blood.

CDR3 sequence: CASSVYRIPNYGYTF. For the CDR3, the DNA is TGCGCCAGCAGCGTTTACAGGATTCCTAACTATGGCTACACCTTC. J is TRBJ1-2 and V is TRBV4-1; maybe TRBD1 (5 bases). This CDR3 contains 15 residues. V gave up 5 bases and J gave up 0 bases, with 13 bases separating them. The germline CDR1 and CDR2 sequences are MGHRA and YSYEKL.